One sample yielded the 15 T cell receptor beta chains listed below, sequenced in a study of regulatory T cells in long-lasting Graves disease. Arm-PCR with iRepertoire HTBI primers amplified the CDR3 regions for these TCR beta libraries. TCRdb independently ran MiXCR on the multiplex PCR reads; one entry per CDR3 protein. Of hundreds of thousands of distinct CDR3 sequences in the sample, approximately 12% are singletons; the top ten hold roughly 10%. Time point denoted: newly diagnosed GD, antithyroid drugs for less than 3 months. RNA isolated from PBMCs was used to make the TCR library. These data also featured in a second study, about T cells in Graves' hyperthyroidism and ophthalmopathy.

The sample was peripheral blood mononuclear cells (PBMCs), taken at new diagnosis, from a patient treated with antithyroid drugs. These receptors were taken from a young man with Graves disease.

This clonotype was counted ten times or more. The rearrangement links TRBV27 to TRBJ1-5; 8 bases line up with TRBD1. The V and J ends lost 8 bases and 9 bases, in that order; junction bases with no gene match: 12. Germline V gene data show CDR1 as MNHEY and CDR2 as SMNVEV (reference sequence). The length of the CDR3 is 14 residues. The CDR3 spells CASATGTGSRPQHF. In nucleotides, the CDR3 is TGTGCCAGCGCGACTGGGACAGGCTCGAGGCCCCAGCATTTT.

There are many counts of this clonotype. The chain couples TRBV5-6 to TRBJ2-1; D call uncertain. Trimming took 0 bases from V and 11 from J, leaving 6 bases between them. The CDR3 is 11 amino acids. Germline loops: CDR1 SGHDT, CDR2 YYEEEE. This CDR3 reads CASSLDMKQFF. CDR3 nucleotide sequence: TGTGCCAGCAGCTTGGATATGAAGCAGTTCTTC.

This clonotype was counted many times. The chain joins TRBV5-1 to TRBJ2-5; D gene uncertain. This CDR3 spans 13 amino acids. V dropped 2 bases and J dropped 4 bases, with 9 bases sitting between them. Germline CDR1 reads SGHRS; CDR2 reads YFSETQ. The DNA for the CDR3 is TGCGCCAGCAGCTTCTCCGTGCGAGAGACCCAGTACTTC. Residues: CASSFSVRETQYF. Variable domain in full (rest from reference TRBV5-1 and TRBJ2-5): KAGVTQTPRYLIKTRGQQVTLSCSPISGHRSVSWYQQTPGQGLQFLFEYFSETQRNKGNFPGRFSGRQFSNSRSEMNVSTLELGDSALYLCASSFSVRETQYFGPGTRLLVL.

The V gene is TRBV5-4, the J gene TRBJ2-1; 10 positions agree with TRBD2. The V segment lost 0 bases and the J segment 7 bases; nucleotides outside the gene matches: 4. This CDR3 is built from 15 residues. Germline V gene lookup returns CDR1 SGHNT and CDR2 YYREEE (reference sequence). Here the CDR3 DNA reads TGTGCCAGCAGCTTGGCTAGCGGGAGACTGAATGAGCAGTTCTTC. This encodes CASSLASGRLNEQFF.

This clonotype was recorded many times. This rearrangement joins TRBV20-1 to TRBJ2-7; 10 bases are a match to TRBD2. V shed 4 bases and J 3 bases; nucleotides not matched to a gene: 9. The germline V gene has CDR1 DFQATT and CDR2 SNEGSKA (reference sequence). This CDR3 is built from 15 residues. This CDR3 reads CSAKNSGRSNYEQYF. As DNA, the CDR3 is TGCAGTGCTAAAAATAGCGGGAGGAGCAACTACGAGCAGTACTTC.

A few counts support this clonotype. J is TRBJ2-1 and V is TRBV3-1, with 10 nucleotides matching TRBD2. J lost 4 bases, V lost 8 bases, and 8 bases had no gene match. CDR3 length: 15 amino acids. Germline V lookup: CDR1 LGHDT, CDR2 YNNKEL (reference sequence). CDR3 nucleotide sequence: TGTGCCAGCGGGGTTAGCGGGAGGCAGTACAATGAGCAGTTCTTC. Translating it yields CASGVSGRQYNEQFF.

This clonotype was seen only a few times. The CDR3 bases are TGTGCCAGCAGTGACTCGGGTGGAGTCACCGGGGAGCTGTTTTTT. Translating gives CASSDSGGVTGELFF. The rearrangement uses TRBV6-4 and TRBJ2-2, with D unclear. Germline V gives CDR1 MRHNA, CDR2 SNTAGT. V was trimmed by 0 bases and J by 4 bases, leaving 9 bases between them. CDR3 length equals 15 residues.

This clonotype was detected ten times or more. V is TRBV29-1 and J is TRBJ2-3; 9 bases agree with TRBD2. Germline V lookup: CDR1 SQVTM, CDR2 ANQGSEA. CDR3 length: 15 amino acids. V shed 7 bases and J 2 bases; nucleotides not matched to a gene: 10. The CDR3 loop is CSATNPSGNTDTQYF. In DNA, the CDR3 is TGCAGCGCCACTAACCCTAGCGGGAACACAGATACGCAGTATTTT.

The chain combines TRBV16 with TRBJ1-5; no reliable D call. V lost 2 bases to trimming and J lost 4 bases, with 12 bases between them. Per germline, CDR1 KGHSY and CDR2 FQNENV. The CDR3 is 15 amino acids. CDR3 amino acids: CASSQTLDLNQPQHF. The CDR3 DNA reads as TGTGCCAGCAGCCAAACCCTGGACTTAAATCAGCCCCAGCATTTT.

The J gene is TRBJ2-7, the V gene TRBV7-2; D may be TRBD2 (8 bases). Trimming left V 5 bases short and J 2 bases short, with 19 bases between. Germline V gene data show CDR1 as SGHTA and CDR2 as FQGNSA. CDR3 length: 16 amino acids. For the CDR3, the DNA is TGTGCCAGCAGCCCTCAGGGGGTAGCGGGAACCTACGAGCAGTACTTC. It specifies CASSPQGVAGTYEQYF. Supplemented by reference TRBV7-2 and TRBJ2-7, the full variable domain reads GAGVSQSPSNKVTEKGKDVELRCDPISGHTALYWYRQSLGQGLEFLIYFQGNSAPDKSGLPSDRFSAERTGGSVSTLTIQRTQQEDSAVYLCASSPQGVAGTYEQYFGPGTRLTVT.

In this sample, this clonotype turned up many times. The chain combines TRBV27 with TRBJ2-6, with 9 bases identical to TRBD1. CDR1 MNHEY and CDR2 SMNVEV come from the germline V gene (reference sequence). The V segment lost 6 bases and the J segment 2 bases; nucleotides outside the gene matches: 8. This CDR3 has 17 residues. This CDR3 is CASSSGQGTPGANVLTF. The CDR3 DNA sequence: TGTGCCAGCAGCTCCGGACAGGGGACTCCTGGGGCCAACGTCCTGACTTTC.

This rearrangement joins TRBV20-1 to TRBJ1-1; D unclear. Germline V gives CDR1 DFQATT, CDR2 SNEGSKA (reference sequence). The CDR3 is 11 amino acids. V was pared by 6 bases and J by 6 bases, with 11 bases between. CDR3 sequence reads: CSATVSAEAFF. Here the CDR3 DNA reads TGCAGTGCCACCGTATCCGCTGAAGCTTTCTTT.

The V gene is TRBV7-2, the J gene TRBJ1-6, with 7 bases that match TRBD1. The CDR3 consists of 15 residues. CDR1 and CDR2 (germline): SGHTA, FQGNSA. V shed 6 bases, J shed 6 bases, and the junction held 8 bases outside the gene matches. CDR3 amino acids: CASREFRDSNSPLHF. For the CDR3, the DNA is TGTGCCAGCAGAGAATTCCGGGACAGTAATTCACCCCTCCACTTT. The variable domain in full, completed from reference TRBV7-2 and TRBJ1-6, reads GAGVSQSPSNKVTEKGKDVELRCDPISGHTALYWYRQSLGQGLEFLIYFQGNSAPDKSGLPSDRFSAERTGGSVSTLTIQRTQQEDSAVYLCASREFRDSNSPLHFGNGTRLTVT.

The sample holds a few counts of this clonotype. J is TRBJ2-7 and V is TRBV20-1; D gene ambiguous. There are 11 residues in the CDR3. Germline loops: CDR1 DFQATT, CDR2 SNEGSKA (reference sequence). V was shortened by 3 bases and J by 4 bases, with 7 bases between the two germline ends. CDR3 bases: TGCAGTGCTAGCGGGTGGTACGAGCAGTACTTC. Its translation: CSASGWYEQYF.

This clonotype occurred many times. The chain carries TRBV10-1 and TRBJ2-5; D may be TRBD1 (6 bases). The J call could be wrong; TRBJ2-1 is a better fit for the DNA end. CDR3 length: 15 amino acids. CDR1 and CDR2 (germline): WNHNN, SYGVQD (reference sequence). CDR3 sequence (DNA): TGCGCCAGCAGTCCAATTCACCGGGACACCAATGAGCAGTTCTTC. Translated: CASSPIHRDTNEQFF.